This is a list of T cell receptor beta chains from one sample in a study of T cells in Graves' hyperthyroidism and ophthalmopathy. TCRdb re-called the multiplex PCR reads with MiXCR, one entry per CDR3 protein. The repertoire holds about 600,000 distinct CDR3 sequences, with 16% as singletons. Sequencing used blood. The receptor set was obtained from a woman aged 40 to 49 with Graves' ophthalmopathy. Both conserved end residues are part of each CDR3. The order of the fields is V gene, D gene, clone size, J gene, CDR3 DNA, CDR3 protein. The D gene is left open where the match is weak. Clone size, where shown, is once, few, many, or a class for clones that have expanded.

TRBV7-8,NA,NA,TRBJ2-5,TGTGCCAGCAGCTCCTCAAAGTACCAAGAGACCCAGTACTTC,CASSSSKYQETQYF
TRBV18,NA,many,TRBJ1-4,TGTGCCAGCTCACCCTTTGGGCGTAATGAAAAACTGTTTTTT,CASSPFGRNEKLFF
TRBV2,NA,many,TRBJ2-5,TGTGCCAGCAGGCCGTTAGAGACCCAGTACTTC,CASRPLETQYF
TRBV14,NA,NA,TRBJ2-2,TGTGCCAGCAGCCCGGGACCGACAAACACCGGGGAGCTGTTTTTT,CASSPGPTNTGELFF
TRBV9,NA,few,TRBJ1-2,TGTGCCAGCAGCTCACGGGGAGTAGGAGGCTACACCTTC,CASSSRGVGGYTF
TRBV7-9,TRBD2,many,TRBJ2-4,TGTGCCAGCAGCACCACCGGGACTAGAAACATTCAGTACTTC,CASSTTGTRNIQYF
TRBV18,NA,many,TRBJ2-2,TGTGCCAGCTCACCAGCCGGGGGAGGCACCGGGGAGCTGTTTTTT,CASSPAGGGTGELFF
TRBV11-3,NA,many,TRBJ2-1,TGTGCCAGCTGCGCCTCGGGGTCCTACAATGAGCAGTTCTTC,CASCASGSYNEQFF
TRBV7-9,TRBD1,NA,TRBJ2-1,TGTGCCAGCAGCTTAGCCCCCCGGGACAGATCCTACGAGCAGTTCTTC,CASSLAPRDRSYEQFF
TRBV28,TRBD1,many,TRBJ2-1,TGTGCCAGCAGCCTTCCGGGACAGGGGACCTACAATGAGCAGTTCTTC,CASSLPGQGTYNEQFF
TRBV7-9,TRBD1,NA,TRBJ2-6,TGTGCCAGCAGGTCTAATCCGGGACAGGAACCCTCTGGGGCCAACGTCCTGACTTTC,CASRSNPGQEPSGANVLTF
TRBV9,NA,few,TRBJ2-3,TGTGCCAGCAGCCCCGTCTGGGGGGTGGGAGATACGCAGTATTTT,CASSPVWGVGDTQYF
TRBV28,NA,NA,TRBJ2-5,TGTGCCTGCAGTTGGGGACTGGGTGGCCAGACCCAGTACTTC,CACSWGLGGQTQYF
TRBV5-5,TRBD1,many,TRBJ2-3,TGTGCCAGCAGCTTGAGTACCCCGGGACAGGACACAGATACGCAGTATTTT,CASSLSTPGQDTDTQYF
TRBV20-1,TRBD1,few,TRBJ1-1,TGCAGTGCTAGAGACAGGAGGAGGGACAGGAATGAAGCTTTCTTT,CSARDRRRDRNEAFF
TRBV4-1,NA,NA,TRBJ2-5,TGCGCCAGCAGCCAAGATGTAGGCCGGGAGACCCAGTACTTC,CASSQDVGRETQYF
TRBV7-9,NA,NA,TRBJ1-4,TGTGCCAGCAGCTCCACGGGCAATTTTGAAAAACTGTTTTTT,CASSSTGNFEKLFF
TRBV20-1,TRBD2,many,TRBJ2-7,TGCAGTGCTAGAGATCTAGCGGCCTACGAGCAGTACTTC,CSARDLAAYEQYF
TRBV30,NA,NA,TRBJ2-1,TGTGCCTGGAGTGGTAGCGCGTCCTACAATGAGCAGTTCTTC,CAWSGSASYNEQFF
TRBV28,TRBD1,NA,TRBJ1-1,TGTGCCAGCACTCCGGGACAGGGTGGCACTGAAGCTTTCTTT,CASTPGQGGTEAFF
TRBV3-1,TRBD2,many,TRBJ2-7,TGTGCCAGCAGCCAAGATGGGCTAGCGGGAGAAGAGCAGTACTTC,CASSQDGLAGEEQYF
TRBV5-1,TRBD2,many,TRBJ2-3,TGCGCCAGCATGGGCGGGAGGGCAGATACGCAGTATTTT,CASMGGRADTQYF
TRBV5-1,NA,NA,TRBJ1-2,TGCGCCAGCAGCTCCAATTGGGAGAACCCTCCCGGTGGCTACACCTTC,CASSSNWENPPGGYTF
TRBV11-2,NA,many,TRBJ1-2,TGTGCCAGCAGCTCAATAGAGGGGCCGAAGGGGTATGGCTACACCTTC,CASSSIEGPKGYGYTF
TRBV2,TRBD1,NA,TRBJ1-4,TGTGCCAGCAAAAGGGGACAGAATGAAAAACTGTTTTTT,CASKRGQNEKLFF
TRBV12-3/TRBV12-4,TRBD1,NA,TRBJ2-7,TGTGCCAGCAGTCAAGGACAGGGGAGCGGCGAGCAGTACTTC,CASSQGQGSGEQYF
TRBV18,TRBD1,many,TRBJ1-5,TGTGCCAGCTCCCCCGGGACAGGGGGCTTCCAGCCCCAGCATTTT,CASSPGTGGFQPQHF
TRBV29-1,TRBD2,many,TRBJ2-5,TGCAGCGTTGTACCAGGGAGGGAACAAGAGACCCAGTACTTC,CSVVPGREQETQYF
TRBV27,TRBD1,many,TRBJ2-7,TGTGCCAGCAGTTTATTCAGGGGGTACGAGCAGTACTTC,CASSLFRGYEQYF
TRBV11-2,NA,few,TRBJ1-2,TGTGCCAGCAGCTTATTACGGGGGGACTATGGCTACACCTTC,CASSLLRGDYGYTF
TRBV7-2,NA,NA,TRBJ2-7,TGTGCCAGCAGCCCAGGACACTCGAGGTCCTACGAGCAGTACTTC,CASSPGHSRSYEQYF
TRBV18,TRBD1,many,TRBJ1-2,TGTGCCAGCTCATCCGGGACAGAGGACTATGGCTACACCTTC,CASSSGTEDYGYTF
TRBV30,NA,few,TRBJ1-1,TGTGCCTGGAGGCCCGTCGGTTTGGGAACTGAAGCTTTCTTT,CAWRPVGLGTEAFF
TRBV11-2,TRBD2,many,TRBJ2-7,TGTGCCAGCAGCTCGCTCGGCGGGAGGGCCGCCTACGAGCAGTACTTC,CASSSLGGRAAYEQYF
TRBV28,TRBD2,many,TRBJ2-7,TGTGCCAGCAGTCCAACCCAGTCCGTTCTAGCGGGAGTCCACGAGCAGTACTTC,CASSPTQSVLAGVHEQYF
TRBV19,TRBD1,few,TRBJ2-2,TGTGCCAGTAGTATCCGGACAGGGGCCACCGGGGAGCTGTTTTTT,CASSIRTGATGELFF
TRBV6-2/TRBV6-3,NA,many,TRBJ1-5,TGTGCCAGCAGTTACTTAGAACAGGGCTGGATTAGCAATCAGCCCCAGCATTTT,CASSYLEQGWISNQPQHF
TRBV11-1,TRBD2,many,TRBJ2-7,TGTGCCAGCAGCTTCGGGACTAGCGGGAGAGGGACCTACGAGCAGTACTTC,CASSFGTSGRGTYEQYF